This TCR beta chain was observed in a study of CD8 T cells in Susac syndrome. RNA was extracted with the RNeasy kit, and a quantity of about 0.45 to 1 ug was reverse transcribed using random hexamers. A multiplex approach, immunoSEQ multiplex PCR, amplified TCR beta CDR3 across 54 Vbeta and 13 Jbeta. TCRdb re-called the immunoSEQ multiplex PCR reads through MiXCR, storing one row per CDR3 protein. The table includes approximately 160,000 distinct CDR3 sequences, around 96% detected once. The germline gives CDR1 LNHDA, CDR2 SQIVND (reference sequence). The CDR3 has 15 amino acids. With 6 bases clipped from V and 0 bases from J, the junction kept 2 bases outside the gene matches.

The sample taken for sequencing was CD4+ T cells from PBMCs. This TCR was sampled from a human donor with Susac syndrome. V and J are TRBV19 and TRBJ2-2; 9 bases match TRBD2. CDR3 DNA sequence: TGTGCCAGTAGCCCTAGCGGGACGAACACCGGGGAGCTGTTTTTT. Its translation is CASSPSGTNTGELFF.